What follows are 14 T cell receptor beta chains derived from one specimen sequenced in a study of blood T cell repertoires in COVID-19. Generated by immunoSEQ multiplex PCR, the TCRdb table keeps only in-frame clones and is missing some. The sample holds some 90,000 clones, roughly 88% seen once. Sequencing used peripheral blood. The receptors here all came from a human donor in a cohort sampled during active COVID-19.

J is TRBJ1-2 and V is TRBV21-1. TRBV21-1 corresponds to a pseudogene. CDR3 length: 13 residues. The CDR3 loop reads CAEGGARHYGYTF. CDR3 bases: TGTGCAGAGGGAGGGGCGCGTCACTATGGCTACACCTTC.

The V call is TRBV19, the J call TRBJ2-1; 11 positions agree with TRBD2. The germline V gene encodes CDR1 LNHDA and CDR2 SQIVND (reference sequence). CDR3 length: 15 amino acids. V dropped 4 bases and J dropped 3; count of bases not matched to a gene: 2. The CDR3 region has the DNA TGTGCCAGTAGTACCACTAGCGGGGGCTACAATGAGCAGTTCTTC. It encodes CASSTTSGGYNEQFF.

J is TRBJ2-1 and V is TRBV11-2; D is unresolved. This CDR3 is 16 amino acids long. Trimming removed 2 bases at V and 0 bases at J, with 11 bases between. Germline V gives CDR1 SGHAT, CDR2 FQNNGV. Here the CDR3 DNA reads TGTGCCAGCAGCTTATCCGCGGCAAGCTCCTACAATGAGCAGTTCTTC. It translates to CASSLSAASSYNEQFF.

This chain joins TRBV19 and TRBJ1-1; D not certain. Per the germline V gene, CDR1 is LNHDA and CDR2 is SQIVND (reference sequence). V lost 5 bases and J lost 1, with 14 bases in between. The CDR3 spans 15 residues. CDR3 nucleotides: TGTGCCAGTAGTGTCCCTTGGGCTCCGAACACTGAAGCTTTCTTT. Translation gives CASSVPWAPNTEAFF. Filled out from reference TRBV19 and TRBJ1-1, the complete variable domain reads DGGITQSPKYLFRKEGQNVTLSCEQNLNHDAMYWYRQDPGQGLRLIYYSQIVNDFQKGDIAEGYSVSREKKESFPLTVTSAQKNPTAFYLCASSVPWAPNTEAFFGQGTRLTVV.

The chain has TRBV25-1 and TRBJ2-5; D is perhaps TRBD2 (7 bases). The germline gives CDR1 MGHDK, CDR2 SYGVNS. Trimming stripped 5 bases from V and 4 bases from J, with 26 bases between. The CDR3 is 18 residues long. CDR3 protein: CASSTSRGWEGLGETQYF. As DNA, the CDR3 is TGTGCCAGCAGTACCTCAAGGGGGTGGGAGGGCCTAGGAGAGACCCAGTACTTC.

The chain uses TRBV12-3 or TRBV12-4 and TRBJ2-7; tentatively, D is TRBD1 (7 bases). The CDR3 sequence is 13 residues long. With 7 bases removed from V and 1 base from J, the gap between germline ends came to 11 bases. The CDR3 loop reads CASTAGGSYEQYF. DNA of the CDR3: TGTGCCAGCACGGCAGGGGGGTCCTACGAGCAGTACTTC.

This clone was seen a few times. As DNA, the CDR3 is TGTGCCAGCAGCAAAGGAAGAGGAGGCCCCTACGAGCAGTACTTC. Translating it yields CASSKGRGGPYEQYF. V gene TRBV21-1 combines with J gene TRBJ2-7; the listed D gene, TRBD2, was not tested against the DNA. TRBV21-1 is given as a pseudogene. There are 15 residues in the CDR3.

The V gene is TRBV5-1, the J gene TRBJ2-3; 12 bases match TRBD1. Trimming took 0 bases from V and 6 from J; bases not matched to a gene: 2. The germline CDR1 and CDR2 sequences are SGHRS and YFSETQ. This CDR3 spans 15 amino acids. The chain's CDR3 is CASSLGDRGRDTQYF. CDR3 DNA sequence: TGCGCCAGCAGCTTGGGGGACAGGGGGCGGGATACGCAGTATTTT. The full variable domain, with the rest looked up from reference TRBV5-1 and TRBJ2-3, is KAGVTQTPRYLIKTRGQQVTLSCSPISGHRSVSWYQQTPGQGLQFLFEYFSETQRNKGNFPGRFSGRQFSNSRSEMNVSTLELGDSALYLCASSLGDRGRDTQYFGPGTRLTVL.

This clone was counted a single time. The chain carries TRBV18 and TRBJ2-1, with TRBD1 as a possible D gene (5 bases). Germline V gene sequence: CDR1 KGHSH, CDR2 LQKENI. The V end lost 4 bases, the J end lost 4 bases, and 8 bases lay between the germline ends. CDR3 length equals 13 residues. For the CDR3, the DNA is TGTGCCAGCTCACTGACAGAGTACAATGAGCAGTTCTTC. Amino acid sequence: CASSLTEYNEQFF.

The gene calls are TRBV13 and TRBJ1-2, with 10 bases lining up with TRBD1. CDR1 and CDR2 from the germline V gene are PRHDT and FYEKMQ (reference sequence). CDR3 length: 13 amino acids. V was clipped by 8 bases and J by 6 bases; unmatched bases: 6. CDR3 nucleotide sequence: TGTGCCAGCGGCCCGACAGGGGGCAATGGCTACACCTTC. Residues: CASGPTGGNGYTF.

The chain carries TRBV27 and TRBJ2-7; 8 bases are shared with TRBD2. Germline lookup yields CDR1 MNHEY and CDR2 SMNVEV (reference sequence). The CDR3 extends over 14 amino acids. V was pared by 3 bases and J by 3 bases, with 4 bases of the junction left unmatched. Here the CDR3 DNA reads TGTGCCAGCAGTTTCTCTAGCGGGCTCTACGAGCAGTACTTC. This translates into CASSFSSGLYEQYF.

This clone was counted once. This chain uses TRBV4-1 with TRBJ2-7; 7 positions match TRBD1. After removal of 5 bases from V and 5 bases from J, the junction contained 6 bases not matched to a gene. The CDR3 totals 13 residues. CDR1 is MGHRA, CDR2 YSYEKL, per germline. In DNA, the CDR3 is TGCGCCAGCAGCGTCCTAGGGGGCGACGAGCAGTACTTC. The encoded protein is CASSVLGGDEQYF.

The gene calls are TRBV28 and TRBJ1-6; D call uncertain. Germline CDR1 and CDR2: MDHEN and SYDVKM. V lost 5 bases, J lost 5 bases, and 4 bases lay in between. This CDR3 has 12 amino acids. CDR3 loop: CASSRDNSPLHF. DNA for the CDR3: TGTGCCAGCAGTCGGGATAATTCACCCCTCCACTTT.

The V gene is TRBV12-3 or TRBV12-4, the J gene TRBJ2-7; 7 bases align to TRBD1. The CDR3 consists of 13 residues. V shed 6 bases, J shed 3 bases, and the junction held 5 bases outside the gene matches. The CDR3 nucleotides read TGTGCCAGCAGCCAGGGACAGATCTACGAGCAGTACTTC. It codes for CASSQGQIYEQYF.